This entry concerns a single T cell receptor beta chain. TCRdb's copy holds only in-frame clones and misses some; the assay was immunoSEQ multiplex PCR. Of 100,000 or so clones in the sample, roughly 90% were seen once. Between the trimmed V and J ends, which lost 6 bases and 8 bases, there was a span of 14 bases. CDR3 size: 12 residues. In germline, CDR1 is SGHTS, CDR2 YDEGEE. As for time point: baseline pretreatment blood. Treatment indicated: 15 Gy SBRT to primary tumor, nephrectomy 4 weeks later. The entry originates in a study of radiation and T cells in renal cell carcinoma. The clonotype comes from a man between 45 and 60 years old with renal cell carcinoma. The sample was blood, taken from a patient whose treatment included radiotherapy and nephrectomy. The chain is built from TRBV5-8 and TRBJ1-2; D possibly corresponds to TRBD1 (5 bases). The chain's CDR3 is CASTQIGVGYTF. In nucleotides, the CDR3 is TGTGCCAGCACCCAAATAGGGGTCGGCTACACCTTC.